This TCR beta chain was found in a study of PD-1 blockade in classical Hodgkin lymphoma. Findings and caveats of the study: Before treatment, TCR diversity in newly diagnosed patients was reportedly lower than in healthy donors. At C4D1, TCR diversity had climbed significantly for CD4+ cells, though not for CD8+ cells. After ASCT, patients who started nivolumab under 1 year later were excluded.

Produced via immunoSEQ multiplex PCR; TCRdb's table is partial and in-frame only. The sample consists of roughly 81,000 clones, over 90% of them appearing once. Note on this clone: Antigen unknown.

The J segment lost 7 bases and the V segment lost 3 bases, leaving 12 bases of the junction unmatched. Germline V CDR1 and CDR2: MDHEN, SYDVKM. This CDR3 has 16 residues. Each of the patients experienced relapse following autologous stem cell transplantation, and their brentuximab vedotin exposure differed. The gene calls are TRBV28 and TRBJ1-3, with TRBD1 matching 7 bases. This receptor was taken from a human donor with classical Hodgkin lymphoma. The sample was peripheral blood mononuclear cells (PBMCs), taken before the second cycle of nivolumab. Written as DNA, the CDR3 is TGTGCCAGCAGTTTTATAGCGGGGACAGTGAAGAACACCATATATTTT. Encoded protein: CASSFIAGTVKNTIYF.